The 27 T cell receptor beta chains below all came from one sample that was sequenced in a study of human T cells and chemical hapten exposure. In TCRdb, the RACE reads were re-called with MiXCR into one record per CDR3 protein. The data contain about 360,000 distinct CDR3 sequences, around 7% of them seen just once; the ten biggest clones take up 7% to 10%. The time point denotes: patch test 1, 2 weeks after DPC sensitization. As to treatment: therapeutic diphenylcyclopropenone sensitization with weekly scalp DPC. The sequences come from whole blood, collected in connection with sensitization to the hapten diphenylcyclopropenone (DPC). The receptors here all came from a woman between 18 and 29 years old with alopecia areata. Some clones in this sample may be carry-over from other donors' samples.

This clonotype was counted at least ten times. The chain joins TRBV6-2 or TRBV6-3 to TRBJ2-2; 9 bases map to TRBD2. The CDR3 is 15 residues long. Germline loops: CDR1 MNHEY, CDR2 SVGEGT. V shed 8 bases and J 2 bases; nucleotides not matched to a gene: 6. CDR3 nucleotide sequence: TGTGCCAGCTCTGAGCGGGGGGAAAACACCGGGGAGCTGTTTTTT. Encoded protein: CASSERGENTGELFF.

This clonotype was observed a handful of times. This rearrangement joins TRBV7-3 to TRBJ1-1; possible D gene TRBD1, 5 bases. CDR3 length equals 14 residues. Trimming left V 4 bases short and J 3 bases short, with 12 bases between. Germline CDR1 is SGHTA and CDR2 is FQGTGA. This chain's CDR3 is CASSSSREDTEAFF. Written as DNA, the CDR3 is TGTGCCAGCAGCTCGAGCAGGGAGGACACTGAAGCTTTCTTT. Complete variable domain (other parts from reference TRBV7-3 and TRBJ1-1): GAGVSQTPSNKVTEKGKYVELRCDPISGHTALYWYRQSLGQGPEFLIYFQGTGAADDSGLPNDRFFAVRPEGSVSTLKIQRTERGDSAVYLCASSSSREDTEAFFGQGTRLTVV.

This clonotype was counted many times. The J gene is TRBJ2-1, the V gene TRBV6-4, with TRBD1 identical over 9 bases. There are 18 residues in the CDR3. CDR1 MRHNA and CDR2 SNTAGT come from the germline V gene. With V trimmed by 6 bases and J by 2 bases, 14 bases remained unmatched. The CDR3 DNA reads as TGTGCCAGCAGCGATAAAGTAACAGGGGGCCCCCCCTACAATGAGCAGTTCTTC. Translating it yields CASSDKVTGGPPYNEQFF.

A few counts support this clonotype. In DNA form, the CDR3 reads TGTGCCAGCAGTTTCTCTCCACGGGGAAACTATGGCTACACCTTC. This encodes CASSFSPRGNYGYTF. The V gene is TRBV27, the J gene TRBJ1-2, with D uncertain. V shed 3 bases and J shed 2 bases, with 13 bases lying between them. This CDR3 is 15 amino acids long. The germline gives CDR1 MNHEY, CDR2 SMNVEV (reference sequence).

The chain recombines TRBV18 with TRBJ1-2, with 9 bases matching TRBD1. This CDR3 has 15 residues. CDR1 and CDR2 (germline): KGHSH, LQKENI. V lost 0 bases, J lost 6 bases, and 5 bases stayed unmatched. The CDR3 coding sequence is TGTGCCAGCTCACCACCGGGGACAGGGACGAATGGCTACACCTTC. Its protein is CASSPPGTGTNGYTF.

The chain is built from TRBV2 and TRBJ2-1, with D perhaps TRBD1 (7 bases). V lost 8 bases and J 7 bases, leaving 18 bases between the germline ends. The CDR3 runs to 14 residues. Germline lookup yields CDR1 SNHLY and CDR2 FYNNEI. The CDR3 DNA reads as TGTGCCAGCCGAGGGGGCGGGACCCCAAATGAGCAGTTCTTC. Its protein is CASRGGGTPNEQFF.

This clonotype was recorded at least ten times. This rearrangement joins TRBV11-2 to TRBJ2-2, with D perhaps matching TRBD1 or TRBD2 (6 bases each). The CDR3 runs to 17 residues. The germline gives CDR1 SGHAT, CDR2 FQNNGV. V shed 2 bases and J shed 5 bases, with 18 bases lying between them. CDR3 sequence (DNA): TGTGCCAGCAGCTTACGATGGATCGGGGGCTTAACCGGGGAGCTGTTTTTT. It yields the protein CASSLRWIGGLTGELFF.

This clonotype has a handful of counts. The chain joins TRBV2 to TRBJ1-3; D uncertain. V was pared by 0 bases and J by 0 bases, with 12 bases between. From germline, CDR1 is SNHLY and CDR2 FYNNEI. The CDR3 contains 17 residues. CDR3 loop: CASSEALYRPSGNTIYF. In DNA form, the CDR3 reads TGTGCCAGCAGTGAAGCGCTCTACAGACCCTCTGGAAACACCATATATTTT.

The chain joins TRBV7-2 to TRBJ2-2; tentatively, D is TRBD2 (5 bases). The germline V and J ends were trimmed by 2 bases and 2 bases, with 9 bases remaining between them. The CDR3 length is 15 residues. Germline values: CDR1 SGHTA, CDR2 FQGNSA. The CDR3 spells CASSLPGINTGELFF. CDR3 nucleotides: TGTGCCAGCAGCTTACCGGGGATTAACACCGGGGAGCTGTTTTTT.

Only a few counts were recorded for this clonotype. The chain carries TRBV29-1 and TRBJ1-2; D is uncertain. CDR1 and CDR2 from the germline V gene are SQVTM and ANQGSEA. CDR3 length: 15 residues. Between the trimmed V and J ends, which lost 1 base and 2 bases, there was a span of 14 bases. CDR3 sequence (DNA): TGCAGCGTTGAAGGGGAAGGGCAGATGAACTATGGCTACACCTTC. Residues: CSVEGEGQMNYGYTF. The variable domain in full, with the rest retrieved from reference TRBV29-1 and TRBJ1-2, is SAVISQKPSRDICQRGTSLTIQCQVDSQVTMMFWYRQQPGQSLTLIATANQGSEATYESGFVIDKFPISRPNLTFSTLTVSNMSPEDSSIYLCSVEGEGQMNYGYTFGSGTRLTVV.

This clonotype appeared many times. This chain joins TRBV14 and TRBJ2-1; the D is unclear. The CDR3 spans 15 residues. CDR1 and CDR2 from the germline V gene are SGHDN and FVKESK. With 4 bases removed from V and 7 bases from J, the gap between germline ends came to 17 bases. Here the CDR3 reads CASSLFLGRGNEQFF. The CDR3 nucleotides are TGTGCCAGCAGCCTATTCCTGGGCCGTGGAAATGAGCAGTTCTTC.

This clonotype was counted only a few times. This sequence joins TRBV27 and TRBJ2-3; TRBD2 aligns across 8 bases. Trimming removed 6 bases from V and 3 bases from J; junction bases left unmatched: 17. This CDR3 comprises 18 residues. Germline CDR1 and CDR2: MNHEY and SMNVEV (reference sequence). The CDR3 DNA reads TGTGCCAGCAGCGGATGGAGCGGGGGTCCATCTGGAACAGATACGCAGTATTTT. Its protein product is CASSGWSGGPSGTDTQYF.

The sample holds a few counts of this clonotype. The genes are TRBV5-6 and TRBJ1-6, with 8 bases matching TRBD1. The CDR3 is 14 residues long. Germline V gene sequence: CDR1 SGHDT, CDR2 YYEEEE. With V trimmed by 2 bases and J by 6 bases, 1 base remained unmatched. This chain's CDR3 is CASSFGQGNSPLHF. The CDR3 bases are TGTGCCAGCAGCTTTGGACAGGGTAATTCACCCCTCCACTTT.

This clonotype was counted at least ten times. The chain carries TRBV12-3 or TRBV12-4 and TRBJ1-1, with D tentatively TRBD1 (5 bases). The germline V and J ends were trimmed by 6 bases and 6 bases, with 14 bases remaining between them. This CDR3 is 13 amino acids long. The CDR3 protein is CASSTQVIAEAFF. DNA for the CDR3: TGTGCCAGCAGCACACAGGTTATAGCTGAAGCTTTCTTT.

This clonotype was observed at least ten times. This chain uses TRBV2 with TRBJ2-7, with 8 positions matching TRBD2. V shed 4 bases and J 7 bases; nucleotides not matched to a gene: 3. The CDR3 totals 12 residues. From germline, CDR1 is SNHLY and CDR2 FYNNEI. The CDR3 loop reads CASSVRGGEQYF. As DNA, the CDR3 is TGTGCCAGCAGTGTTCGCGGGGGGGAGCAGTACTTC.

This clonotype occurred a few times. The chain employs TRBV25-1 and TRBJ2-7, with a possible D match to TRBD1 (6 bases). The germline V gene encodes CDR1 MGHDK and CDR2 SYGVNS. The CDR3 totals 13 residues. V lost 6 bases, J lost 7 bases, and 16 bases lay in between. This CDR3 reads CASSPTGPSEQYF. The CDR3 nucleotides are TGTGCCAGCAGCCCGACAGGTCCCTCGGAGCAGTACTTC.

This chain joins TRBV6-6 and TRBJ1-3; 7 bases are shared with TRBD1. V dropped 8 bases and J dropped 3; count of bases not matched to a gene: 7. Germline V gene sequence: CDR1 MNHNY, CDR2 SVGAGI (reference sequence). The CDR3 spans 14 residues. The CDR3 here is CASFSGGSGNTIYF. The CDR3 DNA is TGTGCCAGCTTTTCAGGGGGAAGTGGAAACACCATATATTTT.

This clonotype has ten or more counts. This chain joins TRBV21-1 and TRBJ2-7; the table's TRBD1 call for D was not verified on the DNA. TRBV21-1 is annotated as a pseudogene. CDR3 size: 16 residues. This CDR3 is CASSNWPRYPGVEQYF. The DNA for the CDR3 is TGTGCCAGCAGCAATTGGCCAAGGTATCCGGGGGTCGAGCAGTACTTC.

V usage is TRBV6-2 or TRBV6-3 and J usage is TRBJ2-1, with TRBD2 identical over 7 bases. The germline V gene has CDR1 MNHEY and CDR2 SVGEGT. V trimming: 4 bases; J trimming: 6 bases; junction bases outside the gene matches: 6. The CDR3 contains 14 residues. CDR3 loop: CASSSGTTPNEQFF. Here the CDR3 DNA reads TGTGCCAGCAGTTCCGGGACTACTCCCAATGAGCAGTTCTTC.

V usage is TRBV3-1 and J usage is TRBJ2-2; no definite D call. The V end was cut by 1 base, the J end by 7 bases, with 10 bases between. The CDR3 is 14 residues long. Germline values: CDR1 LGHDT, CDR2 YNNKEL (reference sequence). In DNA, the CDR3 is TGTGCCAGCAGCCAAGCAAGTTCGGGCGGGGAGCTGTTTTTT. It is translated as CASSQASSGGELFF.

In this sample, this clonotype turned up a few times. The V call is TRBV6-2 or TRBV6-3, the J call TRBJ2-3; D is possibly TRBD1 or TRBD2 (5 bases each). The CDR3 is 13 residues long. V lost 11 bases and J 0 bases, leaving 12 bases between the germline ends. Per germline, CDR1 MNHEY and CDR2 SVGEGT. The CDR3 DNA reads TGTGCCCTAGCCAGGGCTAGCACAGATACGCAGTATTTT. Translation: CALARASTDTQYF.

This clonotype was observed a few times. The V and J genes are TRBV5-4 and TRBJ2-1, with D possibly matching TRBD2 (5 bases). Trimming pared 4 bases from V and 5 bases from J, leaving 19 bases between. The CDR3 runs to 16 residues. Per the germline V gene, CDR1 is SGHNT and CDR2 is YYREEE (reference sequence). The CDR3 DNA follows: TGTGCCAGCAGCCCATCCCCCCGGGGTATGAACAATGAGCAGTTCTTC. It yields the protein CASSPSPRGMNNEQFF.

This clonotype was seen ten or more times. V usage is TRBV12-3 or TRBV12-4 and J usage is TRBJ2-7, with 14 bases fitting TRBD2. Trimming removed 5 bases from V and 4 bases from J; junction bases left unmatched: 4. There are 15 residues in the CDR3. This chain's CDR3 is CASSRGTSGGYEQYF. CDR3 nucleotides: TGTGCCAGCAGTAGAGGGACTAGCGGGGGTTACGAGCAGTACTTC.

The chain joins TRBV15 to TRBJ1-6; 8 bases are a match to TRBD1. Losses at the gene ends were 3 bases for V and 9 bases for J; bases not matched to a gene: 1. Germline assignment: CDR1 LNHNV and CDR2 YYDKDF (reference sequence). The CDR3 has 13 amino acids. In nucleotides, the CDR3 is TGTGCCACCAGCAGGGACAGGGCTTCACCCCTCCACTTT. It specifies CATSRDRASPLHF.

At least ten counts were recorded for this clonotype. The rearrangement joins TRBV12-3 or TRBV12-4 to TRBJ2-5; a possible D gene is TRBD1 (5 bases). Trimming shortened V by 2 bases and J by 2 bases, and 12 bases separated the two germline ends. This CDR3 spans 15 amino acids. CDR3 in DNA: TGTGCCAGCAGTTTAAAGACAGATATTCAAGAGACCCAGTACTTC. Translating it yields CASSLKTDIQETQYF.

This clonotype was detected many times. The chain recombines TRBV7-2 with TRBJ1-6; perhaps TRBD1 as D (6 bases). Trimming removed 5 bases at V and 6 bases at J, with 17 bases between. This CDR3 has 16 residues. Germline V gives CDR1 SGHTA, CDR2 FQGNSA. The CDR3 loop is CASSPTWTELNSPLHF. CDR3 coding DNA: TGTGCCAGCAGCCCCACATGGACAGAACTTAATTCACCCCTCCACTTT.

The DNA for the CDR3 is TGTGCCAGCAGTTACTCGATGGCAGTACTAACCAAAAACATTCAGTACTTC. Encoded protein: CASSYSMAVLTKNIQYF. The chain employs TRBV6-2 or TRBV6-3 and TRBJ2-4, with D unresolved. The CDR3 spans 17 residues. The V and J ends lost 0 bases and 2 bases respectively, with 14 bases between them. Germline CDR1 and CDR2: MNHEY and SVGEGT.